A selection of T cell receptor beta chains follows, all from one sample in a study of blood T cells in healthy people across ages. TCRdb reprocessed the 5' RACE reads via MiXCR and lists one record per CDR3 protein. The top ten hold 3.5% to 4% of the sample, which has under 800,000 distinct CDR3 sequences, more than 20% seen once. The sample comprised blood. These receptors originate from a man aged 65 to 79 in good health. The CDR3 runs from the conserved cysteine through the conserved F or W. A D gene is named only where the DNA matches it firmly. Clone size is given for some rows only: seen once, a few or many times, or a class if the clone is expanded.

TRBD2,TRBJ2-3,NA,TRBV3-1,TGTGCCAGCAGCCGGGAAAGTAGCGGGGACACAGATACGCAGTATTTT,CASSRESSGDTDTQYF
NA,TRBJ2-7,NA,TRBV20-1,TGCAGTGCTAGTAAGGTGACAGCCTACGAGCAGTACTTC,CSASKVTAYEQYF
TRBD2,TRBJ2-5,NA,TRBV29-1,TGCAGCGTTGAAGACATCGGGACTAGCGGACAAGAGACCCAGTACTTC,CSVEDIGTSGQETQYF
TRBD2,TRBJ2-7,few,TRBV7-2,TGTGCCAGCAGCAAACAGGGACTAGCGGGGTCCTACGAGCAGTACTTC,CASSKQGLAGSYEQYF
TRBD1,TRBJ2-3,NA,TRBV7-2,TGTGCCAGCAGCTTAGGTTACCCGGGACAGACCACAGATACGCAGTATTTT,CASSLGYPGQTTDTQYF
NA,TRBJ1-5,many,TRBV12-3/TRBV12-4,TGTGCCAGCAGCCCAAACCATAGCAATCAGCCCCAGCATTTT,CASSPNHSNQPQHF
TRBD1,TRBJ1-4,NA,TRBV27,TGTGCCAGCAGATCTTTACAGGGGTTTAATGAAAAACTGTTTTTT,CASRSLQGFNEKLFF
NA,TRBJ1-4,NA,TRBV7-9,TGTGCCAGCAGCCCAGCAGTCGCAACTAATGAAAAACTGTTTTTT,CASSPAVATNEKLFF
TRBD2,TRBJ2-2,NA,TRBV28,TGTGCCAGCAGTTTATCGGGAGGGCCCGCCACCGGGGAGCTGTTTTTT,CASSLSGGPATGELFF
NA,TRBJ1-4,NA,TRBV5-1,TGCGCCAGCAGCCGAGGGGTAGCAGGCGCCTCCGAAAAACTGTTTTTT,CASSRGVAGASEKLFF
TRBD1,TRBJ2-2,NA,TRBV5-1,TGCGCCAGCAGCTTGACAGGGGTCCCTAACACCGGGGAGCTGTTTTTT,CASSLTGVPNTGELFF
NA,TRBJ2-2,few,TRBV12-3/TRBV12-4,TGTGCCAGCAGAACCTCCGGGAGCGGTGGCACCGGGGAGCTGTTTTTT,CASRTSGSGGTGELFF